These 22 T cell receptor beta chains were all obtained from the same sample, sequenced in a study of cytotoxic CD8 clonotypes in ibrutinib-treated CLL. Clones were sequenced by immunoSEQ multiplex PCR, and TCRdb holds only the in-frame ones, with some missing. The sample holds under 300,000 clones, approximately 79% seen once. The material sequenced was PBMCs, taken at disease progression, from a patient treated with ibrutinib. The receptors were gathered from a human donor with chronic lymphocytic leukemia.

CDR3 coding DNA: TGTGCCAGCAGTGAAGCCAGCGCCTCTGGAAACACCATATATTTT. Translating it yields CASSEASASGNTIYF. The chain couples TRBV6-1 to TRBJ1-3; D call uncertain. Germline lookup yields CDR1 MNHNS and CDR2 SASEGT. The CDR3 is made up of 15 amino acids. V was clipped by 0 bases and J by 0 bases, with 6 bases between them.

The rearrangement links TRBV19 to TRBJ2-7; TRBD1 might be the D (6 bases). Germline loops: CDR1 LNHDA, CDR2 SQIVND (reference sequence). This CDR3 contains 14 residues. Trimming stripped 4 bases from V and 2 bases from J, with 12 bases between. The CDR3 coding sequence is TGTGCCAGTAGTACGGTACAGGGACCCTACGAGCAGTACTTC. This codes for CASSTVQGPYEQYF.

Note on this clone: The junction shows a germline mismatch at one end, possibly a read error. In the same sample, other DNA sequences code for this CDR3. This chain connects TRBV4-2 to TRBJ2-7; D is possibly TRBD1 (6 bases). In germline, CDR1 is LGHNA, CDR2 YNFKEQ. The CDR3 has 16 residues. CDR3 loop: CASSQDWGQGSYEQYF. CDR3 in DNA: TGTGCCAGCAGTCAAGATTGGGGGCAGGGGTCCTACGAGCAGTACTTC.

V is TRBV2 and J is TRBJ2-2; TRBD2 aligns across 10 bases. Germline CDR1 is SNHLY and CDR2 is FYNNEI. The CDR3 covers 16 residues. J was trimmed by 4 bases and V by 3 bases; bases with no gene match: 5. CDR3 sequence (DNA): TGTGCCAGCAGTGATTTAGCGGGAGGTCTCACCGGGGAGCTGTTTTTT. This codes for CASSDLAGGLTGELFF.

The chain links TRBV4-1 to TRBJ1-5, with TRBD1 as a possible D gene (6 bases). The CDR3 has 16 residues. Germline V CDR1 and CDR2: MGHRA, YSYEKL. The ends were cut back, 1 base at V and 2 bases at J, with 12 bases in the middle. The CDR3 sequence: CASSQGPRGGNQPQHF. The CDR3 DNA follows: TGCGCCAGCAGCCAAGGTCCCAGGGGCGGCAATCAGCCCCAGCATTTT.

This clone has only a few counts. V is TRBV5-5 and J is TRBJ1-6; TRBD1 matches at 9 bases. CDR1 is SGHKS, CDR2 YYEKEE, per germline (reference sequence). Trimming cost V 0 bases and J 0 bases; bases outside gene matches: 7. The CDR3 extends over 19 amino acids. CDR3 in DNA: TGTGCCAGCAGCTTGGGGGGGACAGGGCCCAGCTCCTATAATTCACCCCTCCACTTT. It yields the protein CASSLGGTGPSSYNSPLHF.

This clone was seen a handful of times. The J gene is TRBJ2-7, the V gene TRBV7-9; a weak D match, TRBD1 (6 bases). V lost 5 bases, J lost 2 bases, and 13 bases lay in between. This CDR3 comprises 14 residues. Germline V gene sequence: CDR1 SEHNR, CDR2 FQNEAQ (reference sequence). CDR3 loop: CASSLTDSTYEQYF. CDR3 coding DNA: TGTGCCAGCAGCCTGACGGACAGTACCTACGAGCAGTACTTC.

This clone has only one observation. The J gene is TRBJ2-2, the V gene TRBV29-1, with 10 bases that match TRBD1. The germline CDR1 and CDR2 sequences are SQVTM and ANQGSEA. This CDR3 region has 14 residues. The V and J ends lost 5 bases and 4 bases, in that order; junction bases with no gene match: 4. The CDR3 sequence: CSVLTGGLTGELFF. CDR3 coding DNA: TGCAGCGTTCTGACAGGGGGCCTCACCGGGGAGCTGTTTTTT.

This chain links TRBV4-3 with TRBJ2-2, with D perhaps matching TRBD1 (6 bases). The CDR3 consists of 17 residues. Germline CDR1 is LGHNA and CDR2 is YSLEER. The germline V and J ends were trimmed by 5 bases and 1 base, with 17 bases remaining between them. CDR3 amino acids: CASSSRGNRLNTGELFF. CDR3 coding DNA: TGCGCCAGCAGCTCAAGGGGGAACAGACTGAACACCGGGGAGCTGTTTTTT.

This chain joins TRBV15 and TRBJ2-2; D is possibly TRBD1 or TRBD2 (6 bases each). Germline CDR1 and CDR2: LNHNV and YYDKDF (reference sequence). V lost 5 bases and J lost 6, with 16 bases in between. The CDR3 loop spans 15 amino acids. DNA of the CDR3: TGTGCCACCAGCGAGCGGGCAGGGGAAGCCGGGGAGCTGTTTTTT. The encoded protein is CATSERAGEAGELFF. The full variable domain, its missing parts supplied by reference TRBV15 and TRBJ2-2, is DAMVIQNPRYQVTQFGKPVTLSCSQTLNHNVMYWYQQKSSQAPKLLFHYYDKDFNNEADTPDNFQSRRPNTSFCFLDIRSPGLGDTAMYLCATSERAGEAGELFFGEGSRLTVL.

A word on this clone: Other DNA sequences in the same sample also yield this CDR3. The chain links TRBV5-1 to TRBJ2-7; D ambiguous. Germline CDR1 and CDR2: SGHRS and YFSETQ. Deletions cut 2 bases from V and 2 bases from J, with 8 bases between. The CDR3 totals 13 residues. CDR3 in DNA: TGCGCCAGCAGCTTACGCGGTCCCTACGAGCAGTACTTC. Amino acids: CASSLRGPYEQYF. Variable domain in full (rest from reference TRBV5-1 and TRBJ2-7): KAGVTQTPRYLIKTRGQQVTLSCSPISGHRSVSWYQQTPGQGLQFLFEYFSETQRNKGNFPGRFSGRQFSNSRSEMNVSTLELGDSALYLCASSLRGPYEQYFGPGTRLTVT.

The V and J genes are TRBV5-1 and TRBJ2-7; D unclear. V gave up 0 bases and J gave up 5 bases, with 3 bases separating them. CDR3 length: 11 amino acids. The germline V gene has CDR1 SGHRS and CDR2 YFSETQ. The DNA of the CDR3 is TGCGCCAGCAGCTTGGGGAACGAGCAGTACTTC. Its translation is CASSLGNEQYF.

The chain recombines TRBV12-2 with TRBJ2-7; TRBD2 reflects the table's D call only, with no check against the DNA. TRBV12-2 is marked as a pseudogene. The CDR3 covers 18 residues. The CDR3 here is CASRSGVGPSGGEYEQYF. Here the CDR3 DNA reads TGTGCAAGTCGCTCCGGGGTTGGGCCTAGCGGGGGAGAATACGAGCAGTACTTC.

The CDR3 bases are TGTGCCAGTAGTGACTCGGGGGTCAATCAGCCCCAGCATTTT. Its protein product is CASSDSGVNQPQHF. This chain joins TRBV19 and TRBJ1-5, with a weak D call TRBD1 (5 bases). V lost 5 bases to trimming and J lost 3 bases, with 11 bases between them. Germline V gene sequence: CDR1 LNHDA, CDR2 SQIVND (reference sequence). The length of the CDR3 is 14 residues.

This chain uses TRBV13 with TRBJ2-7; D may be TRBD1 (6 bases). CDR3 length: 14 residues. The germline gives CDR1 PRHDT, CDR2 FYEKMQ (reference sequence). V was pared by 5 bases and J by 4 bases, with 15 bases between. This CDR3 reads CASSQTGKDYEQYF. CDR3 nucleotides: TGTGCCAGCAGCCAGACAGGTAAAGATTACGAGCAGTACTTC.

The CDR3 bases are TGTGCCAGCAGCTTCCCAACCACCTATGGCTACACCTTC. This translates into CASSFPTTYGYTF. V gene TRBV11-2 combines with J gene TRBJ1-2, with D uncertain. Germline CDR1 is SGHAT and CDR2 is FQNNGV. The CDR3 loop spans 13 amino acids. The V gene lost 3 bases and the J gene lost 4 bases, with 9 bases spanning the gap.

This sequence joins TRBV7-6 and TRBJ2-1, with 10 positions matching TRBD2. This CDR3 comprises 16 residues. Germline loops: CDR1 SGHVS, CDR2 FNYEAQ. V gave up 0 bases and J gave up 10 bases; unmatched junction bases: 9. In DNA form, the CDR3 reads TGTGCCAGCAGCTTAGCGCCGCTAGCGGGGGACTCGGAGCAGTTCTTC. Its protein product is CASSLAPLAGDSEQFF.

The gene calls are TRBV28 and TRBJ2-7, with D tentatively TRBD1 (5 bases). Germline values: CDR1 MDHEN, CDR2 SYDVKM. The CDR3 covers 14 residues. V was trimmed by 0 bases and J by 7 bases, leaving 13 bases between them. The CDR3 coding sequence is TGTGCCAGCAGTTTATGGGACAAGCCTCCGGAGCAGTACTTC. Residues: CASSLWDKPPEQYF.

This clone was picked up a small number of times. The V gene is TRBV6-1, the J gene TRBJ2-3; D may be TRBD2 (6 bases). V was pared by 8 bases and J by 0 bases, with 9 bases between. The CDR3 spans 13 residues. From germline, CDR1 is MNHNS and CDR2 SASEGT. In DNA form, the CDR3 reads TGTGCCAGCCGGAGGGCCAGCACAGATACGCAGTATTTT. It yields the protein CASRRASTDTQYF.

The V gene is TRBV4-3, the J gene TRBJ2-2; a weak D match, TRBD1 (5 bases). The germline V and J ends were trimmed by 1 base and 2 bases, with 11 bases remaining between them. The CDR3 sequence is 16 residues long. Germline values: CDR1 LGHNA, CDR2 YSLEER. The CDR3 loop reads CASSQGQGGNTGELFF. CDR3 DNA sequence: TGCGCCAGCAGCCAAGGGCAGGGCGGTAACACCGGGGAGCTGTTTTTT.

The V and J genes are TRBV5-1 and TRBJ2-5, with D possibly being TRBD1 or TRBD2 (5 bases each). The germline V gene encodes CDR1 SGHRS and CDR2 YFSETQ. CDR3 length equals 13 residues. V shed 3 bases and J shed 2 bases, with 8 bases lying between them. The CDR3 sequence: CASSSGRQETQYF. Written as DNA, the CDR3 is TGCGCCAGCAGCTCGGGACGGCAAGAGACCCAGTACTTC.

J is TRBJ2-2 and V is TRBV10-3; D gene uncertain. The CDR3 contains 12 residues. Germline-derived CDR1 and CDR2 are ENHRY and SYGVKD. V dropped 3 bases and J dropped 4 bases, with 3 bases sitting between them. The DNA for the CDR3 is TGTGCCATCAGTGAAGTCACCGGGGAGCTGTTTTTT. Protein product: CAISEVTGELFF.